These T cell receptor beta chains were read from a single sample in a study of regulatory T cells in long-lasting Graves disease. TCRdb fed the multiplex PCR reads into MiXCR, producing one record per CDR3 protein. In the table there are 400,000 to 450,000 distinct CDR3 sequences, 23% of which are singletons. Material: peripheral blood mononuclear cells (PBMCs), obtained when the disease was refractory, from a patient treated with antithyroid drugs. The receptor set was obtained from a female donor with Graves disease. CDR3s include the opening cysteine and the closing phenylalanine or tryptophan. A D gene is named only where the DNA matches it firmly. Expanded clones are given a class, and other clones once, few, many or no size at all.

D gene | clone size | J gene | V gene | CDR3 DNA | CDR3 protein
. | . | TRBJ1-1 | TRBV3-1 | TGTGCCAGCAGCCACAATCGGGGTTCAGACACTGAAGCTTTCTTT | CASSHNRGSDTEAFF
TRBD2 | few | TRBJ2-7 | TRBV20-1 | TGCAGTGCTAGAGATCTCGCCCTAGCGGGTAACGAGCAGTACTTC | CSARDLALAGNEQYF
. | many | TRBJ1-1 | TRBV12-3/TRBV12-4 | TGTGCCAGCAGTTTACCATCCACTGAAGCTTTCTTT | CASSLPSTEAFF
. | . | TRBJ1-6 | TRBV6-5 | TGTGCCAGCAGTTACTCCCGTGGGGGAAGACCCTCTGGTTCACCCCTCCACTTT | CASSYSRGGRPSGSPLHF
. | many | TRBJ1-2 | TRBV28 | TGTGCCAGCAGATCAACAGGGATTGGCTACACCTTC | CASRSTGIGYTF
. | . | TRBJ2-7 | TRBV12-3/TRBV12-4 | TGTGCCAGCAAGGGGCAGCAGTACTCCTACGAGCAGTACTTC | CASKGQQYSYEQYF
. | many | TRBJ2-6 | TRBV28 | TGTGCCAGCAGAACGGGGGATCTGGGGGCCAACGTCCTGACTTTC | CASRTGDLGANVLTF
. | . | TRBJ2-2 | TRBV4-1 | TGCGCCAGCAGCCAAGATTATAGTTCCGGGGAGCTGTTTTTT | CASSQDYSSGELFF
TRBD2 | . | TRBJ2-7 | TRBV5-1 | TGCGCCAGCAGCTTACAGCCGGGTTCGGGGAGCGGGAGTTTGGGCGAGCAGTACTTC | CASSLQPGSGSGSLGEQYF
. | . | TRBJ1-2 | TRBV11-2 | TGTGCCAGCAGCTCTTTAGGACTAGGGGGGAACTATGGCTACACCTTC | CASSSLGLGGNYGYTF
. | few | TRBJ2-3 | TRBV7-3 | TGTGCCAGCAGCTTAGGCGCCTCAGGGGACCCCCGTTCGGATACGCAGTATTTT | CASSLGASGDPRSDTQYF
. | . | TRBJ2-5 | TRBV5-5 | TGTGCCAGCAGGGACCCGGTTCCCTCCGAATCTAGGGAGACCCAGTACTTC | CASRDPVPSESRETQYF
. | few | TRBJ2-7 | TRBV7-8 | TGTGCCAGCAGCTTAGAGCCGCTCTCCTACGAGCAGTACTTC | CASSLEPLSYEQYF
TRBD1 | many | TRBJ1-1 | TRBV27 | TGTGCCAGCAGAAAATCCAGAACAGGGGGCTTGAACACTGAAGCTTTCTTT | CASRKSRTGGLNTEAFF
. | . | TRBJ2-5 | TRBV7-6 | TGTGCCAGCAGCGGGGGCTACCTGGTCGGCGGACCTCAAAAGACCCAGTACTTC | CASSGGYLVGGPQKTQYF